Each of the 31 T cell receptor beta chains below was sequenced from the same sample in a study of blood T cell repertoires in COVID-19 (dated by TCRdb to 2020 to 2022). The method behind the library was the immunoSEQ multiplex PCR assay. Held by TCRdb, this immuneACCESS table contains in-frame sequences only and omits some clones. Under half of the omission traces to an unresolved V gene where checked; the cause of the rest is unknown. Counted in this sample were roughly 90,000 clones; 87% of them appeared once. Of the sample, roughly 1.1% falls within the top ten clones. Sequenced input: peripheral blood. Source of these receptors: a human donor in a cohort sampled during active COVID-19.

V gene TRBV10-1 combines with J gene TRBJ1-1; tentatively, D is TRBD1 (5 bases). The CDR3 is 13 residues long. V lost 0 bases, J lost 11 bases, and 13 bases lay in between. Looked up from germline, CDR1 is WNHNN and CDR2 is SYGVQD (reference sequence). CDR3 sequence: CASSESGSGTAFF. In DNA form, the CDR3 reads TGCGCCAGCAGTGAGTCTGGGAGCGGGACGGCTTTCTTT.

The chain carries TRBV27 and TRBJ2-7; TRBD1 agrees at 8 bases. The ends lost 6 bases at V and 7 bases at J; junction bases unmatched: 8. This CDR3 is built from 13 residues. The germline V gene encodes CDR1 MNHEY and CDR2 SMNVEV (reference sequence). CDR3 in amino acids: CASRPDRDGEQYF. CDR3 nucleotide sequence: TGTGCCAGCAGGCCGGACAGGGATGGGGAGCAGTACTTC.

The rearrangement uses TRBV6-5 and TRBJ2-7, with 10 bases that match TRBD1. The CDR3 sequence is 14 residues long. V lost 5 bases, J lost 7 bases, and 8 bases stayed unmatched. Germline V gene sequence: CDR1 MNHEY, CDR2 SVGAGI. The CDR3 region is CASSPGTGAREQYF. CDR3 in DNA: TGTGCCAGCAGTCCCGGGACAGGGGCAAGGGAGCAGTACTTC.

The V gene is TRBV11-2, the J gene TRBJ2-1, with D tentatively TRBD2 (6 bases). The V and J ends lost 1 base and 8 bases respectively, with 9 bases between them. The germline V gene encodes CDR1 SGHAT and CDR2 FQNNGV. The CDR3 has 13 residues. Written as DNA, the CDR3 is TGTGCCAGCAGCTTAGTGTCGGGGGATGAGCAGTTCTTC. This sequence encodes CASSLVSGDEQFF.

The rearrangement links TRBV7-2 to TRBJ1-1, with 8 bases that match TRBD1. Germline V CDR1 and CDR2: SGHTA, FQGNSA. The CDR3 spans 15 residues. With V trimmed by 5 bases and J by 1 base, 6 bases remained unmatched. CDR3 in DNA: TGTGCCAGCAGCGGGGACAGGCGGAGGAACACTGAAGCTTTCTTT. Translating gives CASSGDRRRNTEAFF.

Here the CDR3 reads CASSSPNTGELFF. Here the CDR3 DNA reads TGTGCCAGCAGTTCCCCTAACACCGGGGAGCTGTTTTTT. The chain couples TRBV28 to TRBJ2-2; D not resolved. Germline V lookup: CDR1 MDHEN, CDR2 SYDVKM. The CDR3 contains 13 residues. Trimming stripped 4 bases from V and 2 bases from J, with 5 bases between.

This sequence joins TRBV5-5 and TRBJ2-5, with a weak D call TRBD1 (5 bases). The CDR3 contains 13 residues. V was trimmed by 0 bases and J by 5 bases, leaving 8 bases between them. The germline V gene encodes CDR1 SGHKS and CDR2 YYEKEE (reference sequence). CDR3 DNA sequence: TGTGCCAGCAGCTTGGTAGGGGTGGAGACCCAGTACTTC. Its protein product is CASSLVGVETQYF.

The DNA for the CDR3 is TGCGCCAGCAGTGATCTCGGTAACACAGATACGCAGTATTTT. Translated, it gives CASSDLGNTDTQYF. The genes are TRBV10-2 and TRBJ2-3, with D hard to call. The CDR3 sequence is 14 residues long. In germline, CDR1 is WSHSY, CDR2 SAAADI. The V end was cut by 3 bases, the J end by 2 bases, with 9 bases between.

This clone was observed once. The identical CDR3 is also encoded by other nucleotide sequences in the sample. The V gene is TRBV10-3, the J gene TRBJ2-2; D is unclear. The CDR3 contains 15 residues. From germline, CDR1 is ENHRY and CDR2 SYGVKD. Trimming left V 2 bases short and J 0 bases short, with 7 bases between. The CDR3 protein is CAISEGQANTGELFF. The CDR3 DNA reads TGTGCCATCAGTGAGGGGCAAGCGAACACCGGGGAGCTGTTTTTT.

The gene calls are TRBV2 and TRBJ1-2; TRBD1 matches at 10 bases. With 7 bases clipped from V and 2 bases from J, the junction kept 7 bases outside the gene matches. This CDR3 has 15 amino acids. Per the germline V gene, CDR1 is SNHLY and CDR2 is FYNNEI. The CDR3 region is CASNSPGQGNYGYTF. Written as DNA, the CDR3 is TGTGCCAGCAATTCCCCGGGACAGGGGAACTATGGCTACACCTTC.

CDR3 sequence: CASSSREQYF. CDR3 DNA: TGTGCCAGCAGCTCCAGGGAGCAGTACTTC. This chain connects TRBV28 to TRBJ2-7; D is unresolved. V was cut by 6 bases and J by 7 bases, with 7 bases left in between. This CDR3 contains 10 residues. CDR1 is MDHEN, CDR2 SYDVKM, per germline.

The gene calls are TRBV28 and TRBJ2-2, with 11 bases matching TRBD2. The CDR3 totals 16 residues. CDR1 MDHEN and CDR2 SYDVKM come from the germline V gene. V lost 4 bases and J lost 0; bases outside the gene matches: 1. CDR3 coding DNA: TGTGCCAGCAGTTCTAGCGGGAGGACGAACACCGGGGAGCTGTTTTTT. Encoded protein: CASSSSGRTNTGELFF.

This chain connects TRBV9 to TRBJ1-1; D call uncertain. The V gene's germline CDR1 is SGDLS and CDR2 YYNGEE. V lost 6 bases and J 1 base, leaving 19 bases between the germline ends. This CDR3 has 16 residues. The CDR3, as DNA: TGTGCCAGCACCCCGAGAGGGTGGGCAGAGAACACTGAAGCTTTCTTT. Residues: CASTPRGWAENTEAFF.

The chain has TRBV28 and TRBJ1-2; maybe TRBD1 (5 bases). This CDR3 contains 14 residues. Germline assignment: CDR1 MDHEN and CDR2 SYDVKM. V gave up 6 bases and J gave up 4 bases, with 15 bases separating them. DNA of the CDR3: TGTGCCAGCAGCCTGACAGATGACTTCTATGGCTACACCTTC. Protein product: CASSLTDDFYGYTF.

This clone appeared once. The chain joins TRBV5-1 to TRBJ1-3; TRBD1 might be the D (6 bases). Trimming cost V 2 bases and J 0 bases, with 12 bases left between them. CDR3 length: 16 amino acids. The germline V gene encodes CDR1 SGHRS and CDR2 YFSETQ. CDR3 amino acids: CASSFGRGSSGNTIYF. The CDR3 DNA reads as TGCGCCAGCAGCTTTGGAAGGGGGTCCTCTGGAAACACCATATATTTT.

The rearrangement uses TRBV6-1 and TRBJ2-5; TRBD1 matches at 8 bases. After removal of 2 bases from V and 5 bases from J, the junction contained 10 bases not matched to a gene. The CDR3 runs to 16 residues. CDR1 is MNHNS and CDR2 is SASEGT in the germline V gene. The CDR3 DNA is TGTGCCAGCAGTGAAATGGTAACAGGGGGGATGGAGACCCAGTACTTC. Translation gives CASSEMVTGGMETQYF.

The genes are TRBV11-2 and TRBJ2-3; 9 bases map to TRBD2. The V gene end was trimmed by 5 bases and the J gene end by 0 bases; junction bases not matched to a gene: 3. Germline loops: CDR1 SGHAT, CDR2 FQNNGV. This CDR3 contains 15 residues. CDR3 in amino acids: CASSALAGSTDTQYF. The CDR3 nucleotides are TGTGCCAGCAGCGCCCTAGCGGGAAGCACAGATACGCAGTATTTT.

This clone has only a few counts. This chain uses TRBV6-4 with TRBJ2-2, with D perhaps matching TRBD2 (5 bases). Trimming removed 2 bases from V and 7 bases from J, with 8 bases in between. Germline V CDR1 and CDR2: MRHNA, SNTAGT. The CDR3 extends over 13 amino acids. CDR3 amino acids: CASSDREYGELFF. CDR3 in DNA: TGTGCCAGCAGTGACAGGGAGTACGGGGAGCTGTTTTTT.

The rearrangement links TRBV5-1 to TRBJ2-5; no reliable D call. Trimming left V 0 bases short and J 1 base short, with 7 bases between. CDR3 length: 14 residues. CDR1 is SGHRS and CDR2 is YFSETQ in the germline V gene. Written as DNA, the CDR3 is TGCGCCAGCAGCTTGGCCATCAGCCAAGAGACCCAGTACTTC. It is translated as CASSLAISQETQYF.

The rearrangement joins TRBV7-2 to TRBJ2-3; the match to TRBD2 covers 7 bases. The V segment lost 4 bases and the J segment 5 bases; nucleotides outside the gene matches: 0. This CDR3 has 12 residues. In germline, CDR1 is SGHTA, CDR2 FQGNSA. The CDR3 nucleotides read TGTGCCAGCAGCTCGGGGGGAGATACGCAGTATTTT. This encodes CASSSGGDTQYF.

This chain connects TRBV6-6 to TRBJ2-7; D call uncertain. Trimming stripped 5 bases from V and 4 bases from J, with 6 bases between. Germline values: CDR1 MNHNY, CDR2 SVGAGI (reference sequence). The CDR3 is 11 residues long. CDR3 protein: CASSPYYEQYF. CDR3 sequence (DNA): TGTGCCAGCAGTCCTTATTACGAGCAGTACTTC.

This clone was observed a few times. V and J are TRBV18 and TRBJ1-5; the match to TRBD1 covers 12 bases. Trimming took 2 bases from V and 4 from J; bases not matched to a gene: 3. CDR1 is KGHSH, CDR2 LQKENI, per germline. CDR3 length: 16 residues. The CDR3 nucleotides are TGTGCCAGCTCACCAGGGACAGGGGGCTCTAATCAGCCCCAGCATTTT. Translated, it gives CASSPGTGGSNQPQHF.

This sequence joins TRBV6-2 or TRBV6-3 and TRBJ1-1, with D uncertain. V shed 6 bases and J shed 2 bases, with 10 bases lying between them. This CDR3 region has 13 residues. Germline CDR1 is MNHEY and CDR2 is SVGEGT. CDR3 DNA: TGTGCCAGCAGCCACGCGCGAAACACTGAAGCTTTCTTT. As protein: CASSHARNTEAFF.

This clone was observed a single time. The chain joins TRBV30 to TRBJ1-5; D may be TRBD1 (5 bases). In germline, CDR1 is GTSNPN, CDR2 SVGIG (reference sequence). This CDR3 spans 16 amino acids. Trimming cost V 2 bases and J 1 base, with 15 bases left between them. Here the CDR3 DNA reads TGTGCCTGGAGTCGGGCAGGGAAGGTGAGCAATCAGCCCCAGCATTTT. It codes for CAWSRAGKVSNQPQHF.

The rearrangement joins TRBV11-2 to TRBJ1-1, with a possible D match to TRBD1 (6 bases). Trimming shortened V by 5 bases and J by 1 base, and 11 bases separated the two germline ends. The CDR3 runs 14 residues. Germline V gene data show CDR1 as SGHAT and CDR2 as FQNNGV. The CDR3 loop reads CASSPQQGNTEAFF. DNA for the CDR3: TGTGCCAGCAGCCCTCAACAGGGGAACACTGAAGCTTTCTTT.

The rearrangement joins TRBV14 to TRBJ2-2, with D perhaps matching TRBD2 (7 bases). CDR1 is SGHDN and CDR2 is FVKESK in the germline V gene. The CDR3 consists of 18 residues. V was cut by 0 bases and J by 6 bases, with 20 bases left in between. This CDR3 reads CASSQDPIRGRDAGELFF. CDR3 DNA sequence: TGTGCCAGCAGCCAAGATCCAATAAGGGGGAGGGACGCCGGGGAGCTGTTTTTT.

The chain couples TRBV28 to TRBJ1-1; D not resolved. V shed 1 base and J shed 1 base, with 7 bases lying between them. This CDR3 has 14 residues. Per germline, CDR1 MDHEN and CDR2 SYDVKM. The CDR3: CASSLFLGNTEAFF. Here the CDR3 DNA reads TGTGCCAGCAGTTTATTTCTCGGGAACACTGAAGCTTTCTTT.

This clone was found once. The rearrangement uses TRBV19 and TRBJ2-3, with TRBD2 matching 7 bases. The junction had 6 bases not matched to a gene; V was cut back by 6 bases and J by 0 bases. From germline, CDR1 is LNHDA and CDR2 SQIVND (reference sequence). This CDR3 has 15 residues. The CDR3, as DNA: TGTGCCAGTAGGCGAAGCGGGGCTAGCACAGATACGCAGTATTTT. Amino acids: CASRRSGASTDTQYF.

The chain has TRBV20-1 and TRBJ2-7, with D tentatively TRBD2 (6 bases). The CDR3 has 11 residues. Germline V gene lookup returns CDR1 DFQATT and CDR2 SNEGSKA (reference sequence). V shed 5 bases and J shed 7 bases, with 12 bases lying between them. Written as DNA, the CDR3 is TGCAGTGCTGCGACTAGGCAGGAGCAGTACTTC. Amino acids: CSAATRQEQYF.

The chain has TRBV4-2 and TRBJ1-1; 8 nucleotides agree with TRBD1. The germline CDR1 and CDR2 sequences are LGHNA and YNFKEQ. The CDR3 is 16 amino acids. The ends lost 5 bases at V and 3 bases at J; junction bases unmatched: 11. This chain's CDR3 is CASSSQQGDEDTEAFF. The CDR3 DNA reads TGTGCCAGCAGCTCCCAACAGGGGGACGAGGACACTGAAGCTTTCTTT.

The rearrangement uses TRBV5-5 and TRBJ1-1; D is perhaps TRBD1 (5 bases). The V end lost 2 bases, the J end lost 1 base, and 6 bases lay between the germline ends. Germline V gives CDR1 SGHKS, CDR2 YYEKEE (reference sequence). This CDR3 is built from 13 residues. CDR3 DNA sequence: TGTGCCAGCAGCTTCCAGGGGAACACTGAAGCTTTCTTT. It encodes CASSFQGNTEAFF. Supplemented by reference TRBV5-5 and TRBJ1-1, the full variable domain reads DAGVTQSPTHLIKTRGQQVTLRCSPISGHKSVSWYQQVLGQGPQFIFQYYEKEERGRGNFPDRFSARQFPNYSSELNVNALLLGDSALYLCASSFQGNTEAFFGQGTRLTVV.